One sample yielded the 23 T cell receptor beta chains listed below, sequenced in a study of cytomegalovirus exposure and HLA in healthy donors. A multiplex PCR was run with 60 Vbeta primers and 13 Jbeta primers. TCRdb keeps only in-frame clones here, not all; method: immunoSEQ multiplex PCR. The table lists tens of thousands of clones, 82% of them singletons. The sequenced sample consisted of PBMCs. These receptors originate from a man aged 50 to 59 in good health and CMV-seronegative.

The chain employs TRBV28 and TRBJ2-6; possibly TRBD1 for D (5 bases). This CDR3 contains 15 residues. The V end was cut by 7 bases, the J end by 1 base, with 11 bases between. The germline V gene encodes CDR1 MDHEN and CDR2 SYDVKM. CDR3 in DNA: TGTGCCAGCAATAAACCAGGGTCTGGGGCCAACGTCCTGACTTTC. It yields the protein CASNKPGSGANVLTF.

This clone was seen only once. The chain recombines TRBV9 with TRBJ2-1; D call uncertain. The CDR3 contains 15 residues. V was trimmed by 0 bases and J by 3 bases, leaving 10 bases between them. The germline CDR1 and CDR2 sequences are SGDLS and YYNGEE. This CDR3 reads CASSVDSYNYNEQFF. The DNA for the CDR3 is TGTGCCAGCAGCGTAGACAGCTACAACTACAATGAGCAGTTCTTC.

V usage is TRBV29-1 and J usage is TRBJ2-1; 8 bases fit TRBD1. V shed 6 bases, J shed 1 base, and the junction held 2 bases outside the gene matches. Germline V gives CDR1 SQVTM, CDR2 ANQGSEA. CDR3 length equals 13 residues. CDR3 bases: TGCAGCGTCGACAGGGGATCCTACAATGAGCAGTTCTTC. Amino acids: CSVDRGSYNEQFF.

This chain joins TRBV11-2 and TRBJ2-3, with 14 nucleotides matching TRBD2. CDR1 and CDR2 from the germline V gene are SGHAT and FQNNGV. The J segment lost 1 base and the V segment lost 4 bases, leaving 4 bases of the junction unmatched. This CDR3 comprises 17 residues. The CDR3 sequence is CASSWTSGGWGTDTQYF. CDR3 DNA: TGTGCCAGCAGCTGGACTAGCGGGGGGTGGGGCACAGATACGCAGTATTTT. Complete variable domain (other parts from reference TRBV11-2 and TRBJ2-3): EAGVAQSPRYKIIEKRQSVAFWCNPISGHATLYWYQQILGQGPKLLIQFQNNGVVDDSQLPKDRFSAERLKGVDSTLKIQPAKLEDSAVYLCASSWTSGGWGTDTQYFGPGTRLTVL.

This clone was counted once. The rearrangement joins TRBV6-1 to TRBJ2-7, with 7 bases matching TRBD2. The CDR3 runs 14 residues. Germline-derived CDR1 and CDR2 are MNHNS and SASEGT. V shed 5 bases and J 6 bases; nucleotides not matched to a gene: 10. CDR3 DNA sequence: TGTGCCAGCAGTCCTGGACTAGTGGGATCCGAGCAGTACTTC. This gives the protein CASSPGLVGSEQYF.

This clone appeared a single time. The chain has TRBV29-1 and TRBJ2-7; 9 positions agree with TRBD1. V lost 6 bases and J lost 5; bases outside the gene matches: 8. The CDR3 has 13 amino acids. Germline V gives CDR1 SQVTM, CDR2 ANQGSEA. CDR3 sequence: CSVATGGGNEQYF. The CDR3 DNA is TGCAGCGTAGCGACAGGGGGTGGGAACGAGCAGTACTTC.

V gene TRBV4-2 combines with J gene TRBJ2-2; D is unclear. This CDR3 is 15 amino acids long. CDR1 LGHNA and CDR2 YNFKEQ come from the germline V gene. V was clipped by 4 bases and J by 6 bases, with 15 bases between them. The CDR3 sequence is CASSPEEGSAGELFF. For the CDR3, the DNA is TGTGCCAGCAGCCCCGAGGAAGGCTCCGCCGGGGAGCTGTTTTTT.

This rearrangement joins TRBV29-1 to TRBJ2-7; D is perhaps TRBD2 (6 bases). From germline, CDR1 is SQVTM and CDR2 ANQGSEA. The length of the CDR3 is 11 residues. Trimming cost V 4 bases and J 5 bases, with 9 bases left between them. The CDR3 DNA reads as TGCAGCGTTGGGACGGGAGACGAGCAGTACTTC. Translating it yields CSVGTGDEQYF.

The CDR3 is CASSLVAPRDREKLFF. The CDR3 DNA reads TGTGCCAGCAGCTTAGTAGCCCCCAGGGACAGGGAAAAACTGTTTTTT. The V gene is TRBV7-2, the J gene TRBJ1-4, with TRBD1 identical over 8 bases. Germline V gene lookup returns CDR1 SGHTA and CDR2 FQGNSA. The CDR3 loop spans 16 amino acids. The V and J ends lost 1 base and 8 bases, in that order; junction bases with no gene match: 9.

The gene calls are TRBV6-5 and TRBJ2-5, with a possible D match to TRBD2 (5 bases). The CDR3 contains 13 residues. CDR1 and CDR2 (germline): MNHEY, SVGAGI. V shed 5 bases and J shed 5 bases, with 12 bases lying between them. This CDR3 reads CASSREQRETQYF. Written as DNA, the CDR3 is TGTGCCAGCAGTCGGGAACAGCGGGAGACCCAGTACTTC.

CDR3 protein: CASSPGYGRTTGNEQFF. The DNA for the CDR3 is TGTGCCAGCAGCCCCGGATATGGGAGAACTACGGGCAATGAGCAGTTCTTC. The V gene is TRBV7-3, the J gene TRBJ2-1; D might be TRBD2 (5 bases). With 5 bases removed from V and 6 bases from J, the gap between germline ends came to 23 bases. CDR3 length: 17 amino acids. CDR1 and CDR2 (germline): SGHTA, FQGTGA.

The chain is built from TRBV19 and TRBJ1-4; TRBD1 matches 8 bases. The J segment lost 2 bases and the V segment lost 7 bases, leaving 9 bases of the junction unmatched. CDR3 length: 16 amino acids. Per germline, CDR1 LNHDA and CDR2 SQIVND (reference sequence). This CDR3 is CASILPTGVTNEKLFF. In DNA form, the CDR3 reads TGTGCCAGTATTCTCCCGACAGGGGTGACTAATGAAAAACTGTTTTTT.

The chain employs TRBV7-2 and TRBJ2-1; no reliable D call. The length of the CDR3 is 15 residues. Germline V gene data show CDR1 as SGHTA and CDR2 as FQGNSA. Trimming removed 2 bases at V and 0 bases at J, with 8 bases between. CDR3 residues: CASSLSASSYNEQFF. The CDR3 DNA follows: TGTGCCAGCAGCTTAAGTGCGAGCTCCTACAATGAGCAGTTCTTC.

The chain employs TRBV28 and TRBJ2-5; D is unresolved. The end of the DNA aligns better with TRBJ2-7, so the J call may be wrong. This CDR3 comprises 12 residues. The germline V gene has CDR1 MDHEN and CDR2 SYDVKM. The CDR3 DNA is TGTGCCAGCAGCCTCCAGGCCTACGAGCAGTACTTC. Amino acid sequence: CASSLQAYEQYF.

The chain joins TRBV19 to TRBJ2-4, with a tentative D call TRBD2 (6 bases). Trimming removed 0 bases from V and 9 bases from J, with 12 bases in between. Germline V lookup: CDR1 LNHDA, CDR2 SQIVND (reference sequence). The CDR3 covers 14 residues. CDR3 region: CASSIDTSWIIQYF. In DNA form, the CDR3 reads TGTGCCAGTAGTATAGATACTAGCTGGATCATTCAGTACTTC.

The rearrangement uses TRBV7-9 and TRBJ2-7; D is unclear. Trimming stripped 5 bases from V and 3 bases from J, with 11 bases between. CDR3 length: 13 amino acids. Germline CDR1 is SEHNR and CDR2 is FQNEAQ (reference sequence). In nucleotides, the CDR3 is TGTGCCAGCAGCCCTCCGATGAGCTACGAGCAGTACTTC. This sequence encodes CASSPPMSYEQYF.

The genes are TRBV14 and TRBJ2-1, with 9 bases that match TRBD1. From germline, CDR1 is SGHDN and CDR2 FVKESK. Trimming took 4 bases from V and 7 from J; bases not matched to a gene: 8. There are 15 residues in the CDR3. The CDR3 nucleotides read TGTGCCAGCAGCCTTTATGGAGGACAGGGGAATGAGCAGTTCTTC. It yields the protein CASSLYGGQGNEQFF.

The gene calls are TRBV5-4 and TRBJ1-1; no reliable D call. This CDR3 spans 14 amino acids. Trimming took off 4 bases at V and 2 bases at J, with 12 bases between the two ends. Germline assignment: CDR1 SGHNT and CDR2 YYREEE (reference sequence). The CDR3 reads CASSPAVTNTEAFF. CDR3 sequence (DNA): TGTGCCAGCAGCCCGGCGGTAACAAACACTGAAGCTTTCTTT.

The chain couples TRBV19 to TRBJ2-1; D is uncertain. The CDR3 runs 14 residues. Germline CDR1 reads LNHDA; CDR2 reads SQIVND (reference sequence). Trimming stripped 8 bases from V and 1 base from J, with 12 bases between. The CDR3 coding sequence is TGTGCCAGTTCTGATTACGGGTCCTACAATGAGCAGTTCTTC. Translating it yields CASSDYGSYNEQFF.

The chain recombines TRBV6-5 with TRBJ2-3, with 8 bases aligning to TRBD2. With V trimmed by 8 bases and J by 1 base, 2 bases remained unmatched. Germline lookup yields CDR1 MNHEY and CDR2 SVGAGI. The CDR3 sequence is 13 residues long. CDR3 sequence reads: CASGTRGTDTQYF. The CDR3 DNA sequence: TGTGCCAGCGGGACTAGGGGCACAGATACGCAGTATTTT.

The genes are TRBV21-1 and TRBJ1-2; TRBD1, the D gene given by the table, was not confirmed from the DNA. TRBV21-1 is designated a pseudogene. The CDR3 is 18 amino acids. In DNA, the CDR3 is TGTGCCAGCAGCAAAGCCGAAACCCGAGGGGCAGGGGACTATGGCTACACCTTC. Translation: CASSKAETRGAGDYGYTF.

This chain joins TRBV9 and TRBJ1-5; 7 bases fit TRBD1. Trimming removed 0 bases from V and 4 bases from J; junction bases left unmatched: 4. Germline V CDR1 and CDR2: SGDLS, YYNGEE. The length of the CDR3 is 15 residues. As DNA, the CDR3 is TGTGCCAGCAGCGTAGACCAGACAGGGAATCAGCCCCAGCATTTT. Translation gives CASSVDQTGNQPQHF.

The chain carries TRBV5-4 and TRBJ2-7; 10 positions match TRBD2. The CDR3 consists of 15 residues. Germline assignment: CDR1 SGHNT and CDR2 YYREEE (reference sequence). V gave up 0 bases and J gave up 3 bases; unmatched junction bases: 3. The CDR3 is CASSLESGRGYEQYF. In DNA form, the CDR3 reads TGTGCCAGCAGCTTGGAGAGCGGGAGGGGCTACGAGCAGTACTTC.